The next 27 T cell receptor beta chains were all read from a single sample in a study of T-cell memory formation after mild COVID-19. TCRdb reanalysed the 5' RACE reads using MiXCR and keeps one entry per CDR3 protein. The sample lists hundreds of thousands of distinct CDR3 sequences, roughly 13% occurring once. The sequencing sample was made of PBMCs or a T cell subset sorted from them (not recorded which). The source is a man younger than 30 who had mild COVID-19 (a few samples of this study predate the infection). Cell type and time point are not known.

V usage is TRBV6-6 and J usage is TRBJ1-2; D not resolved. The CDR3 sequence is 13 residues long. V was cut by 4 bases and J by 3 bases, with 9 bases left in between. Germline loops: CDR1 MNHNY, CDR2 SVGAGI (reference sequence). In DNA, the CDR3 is TGTGCCAGCAGTTCTTCAGACTACTATGGCTACACCTTC. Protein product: CASSSSDYYGYTF.

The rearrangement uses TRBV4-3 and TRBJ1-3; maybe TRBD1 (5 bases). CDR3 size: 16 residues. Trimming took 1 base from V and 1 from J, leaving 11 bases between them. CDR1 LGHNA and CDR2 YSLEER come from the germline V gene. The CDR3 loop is CASSQGAGISGNTIYF. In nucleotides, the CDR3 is TGCGCCAGCAGCCAAGGGGCAGGGATATCTGGAAACACCATATATTTT.

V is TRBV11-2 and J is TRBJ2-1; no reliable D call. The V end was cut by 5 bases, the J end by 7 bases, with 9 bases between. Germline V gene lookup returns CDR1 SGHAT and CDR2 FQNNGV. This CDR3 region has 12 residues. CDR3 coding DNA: TGTGCCAGCAGCCCATTATCGAATGAGCAGTTCTTC. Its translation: CASSPLSNEQFF.

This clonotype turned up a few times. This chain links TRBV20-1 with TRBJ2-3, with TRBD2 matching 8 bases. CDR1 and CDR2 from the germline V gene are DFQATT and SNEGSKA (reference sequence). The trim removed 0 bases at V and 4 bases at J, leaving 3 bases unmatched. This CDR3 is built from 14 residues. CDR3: CSARDGLAADTQYF. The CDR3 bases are TGCAGTGCTAGAGACGGACTAGCCGCAGATACGCAGTATTTT.

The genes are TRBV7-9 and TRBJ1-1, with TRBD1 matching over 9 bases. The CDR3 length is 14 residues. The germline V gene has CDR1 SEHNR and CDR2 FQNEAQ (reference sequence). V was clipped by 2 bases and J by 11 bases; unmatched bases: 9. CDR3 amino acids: CASSLLQGAGAAFF. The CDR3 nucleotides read TGTGCCAGCAGCTTATTACAGGGGGCAGGAGCGGCTTTCTTT.

Written as DNA, the CDR3 is TGCAGTGCTCCGACAGGGGCCCAGGGCTACACCTTC. It translates to CSAPTGAQGYTF. This chain uses TRBV20-1 with TRBJ1-2; 8 bases match TRBD1. The CDR3 spans 12 residues. Germline CDR1 is DFQATT and CDR2 is SNEGSKA (reference sequence). Trimming cost V 5 bases and J 8 bases; bases outside gene matches: 7.

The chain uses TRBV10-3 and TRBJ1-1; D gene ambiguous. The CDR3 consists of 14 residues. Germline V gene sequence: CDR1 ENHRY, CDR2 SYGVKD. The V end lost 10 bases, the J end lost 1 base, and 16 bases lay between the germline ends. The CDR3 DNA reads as TGTGCCACCAAACTCCCACTGGGGAACACTGAAGCTTTCTTT. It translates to CATKLPLGNTEAFF.

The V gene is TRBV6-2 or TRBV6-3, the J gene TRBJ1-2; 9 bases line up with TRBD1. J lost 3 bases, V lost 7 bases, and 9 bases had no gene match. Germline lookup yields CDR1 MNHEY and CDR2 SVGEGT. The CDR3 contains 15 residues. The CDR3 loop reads CASKKTGGRHYGYTF. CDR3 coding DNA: TGTGCCAGCAAGAAGACAGGGGGAAGGCACTATGGCTACACCTTC.

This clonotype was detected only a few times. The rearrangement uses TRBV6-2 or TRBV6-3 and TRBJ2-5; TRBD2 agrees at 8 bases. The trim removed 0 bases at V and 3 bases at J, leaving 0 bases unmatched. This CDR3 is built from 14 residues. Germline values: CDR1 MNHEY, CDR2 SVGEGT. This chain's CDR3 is CASSYSSGEETQYF. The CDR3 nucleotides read TGTGCCAGCAGTTACTCTAGCGGGGAAGAGACCCAGTACTTC.

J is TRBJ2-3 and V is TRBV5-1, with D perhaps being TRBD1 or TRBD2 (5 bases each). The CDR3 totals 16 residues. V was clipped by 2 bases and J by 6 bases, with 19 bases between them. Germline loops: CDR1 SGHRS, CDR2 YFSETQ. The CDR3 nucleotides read TGCGCCAGCAGCTTTGACGGCCAGGGAGTTCGCGATACGCAGTATTTT. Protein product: CASSFDGQGVRDTQYF.

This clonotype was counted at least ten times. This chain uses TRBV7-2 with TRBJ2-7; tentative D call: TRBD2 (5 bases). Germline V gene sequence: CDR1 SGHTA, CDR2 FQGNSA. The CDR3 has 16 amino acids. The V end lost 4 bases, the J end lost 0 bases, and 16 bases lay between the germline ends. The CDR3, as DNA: TGTGCCAGCAGCTCATTTCCCCGGGGTAGCTCCTACGAGCAGTACTTC. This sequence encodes CASSSFPRGSSYEQYF.

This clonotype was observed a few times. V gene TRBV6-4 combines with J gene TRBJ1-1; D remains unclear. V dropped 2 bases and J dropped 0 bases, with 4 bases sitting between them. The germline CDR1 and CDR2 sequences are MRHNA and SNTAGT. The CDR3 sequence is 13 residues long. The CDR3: CASSDQMNTEAFF. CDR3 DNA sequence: TGTGCCAGCAGTGACCAAATGAACACTGAAGCTTTCTTT.

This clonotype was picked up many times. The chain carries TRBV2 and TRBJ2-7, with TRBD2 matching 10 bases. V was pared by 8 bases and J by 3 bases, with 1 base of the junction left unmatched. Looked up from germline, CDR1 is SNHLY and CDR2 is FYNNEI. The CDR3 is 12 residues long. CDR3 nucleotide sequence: TGTGCCAGCGGGACTAGCGACTACGAGCAGTACTTC. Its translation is CASGTSDYEQYF.

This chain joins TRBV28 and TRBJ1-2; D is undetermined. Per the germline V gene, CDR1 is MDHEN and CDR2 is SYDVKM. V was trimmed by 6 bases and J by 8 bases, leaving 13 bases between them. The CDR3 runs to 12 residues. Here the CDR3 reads CASSSPGKGYTF. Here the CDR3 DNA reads TGTGCCAGCAGCTCCCCCGGAAAAGGCTACACCTTC.

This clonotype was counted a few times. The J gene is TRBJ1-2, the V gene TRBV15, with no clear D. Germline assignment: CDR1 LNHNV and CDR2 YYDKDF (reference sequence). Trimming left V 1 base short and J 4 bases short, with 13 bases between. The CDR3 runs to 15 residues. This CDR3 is CATSRGWTLSYGYTF. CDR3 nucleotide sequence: TGTGCCACCAGCAGAGGTTGGACGTTGAGCTATGGCTACACCTTC. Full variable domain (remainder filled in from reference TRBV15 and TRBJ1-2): DAMVIQNPRYQVTQFGKPVTLSCSQTLNHNVMYWYQQKSSQAPKLLFHYYDKDFNNEADTPDNFQSRRPNTSFCFLDIRSPGLGDTAMYLCATSRGWTLSYGYTFGSGTRLTVV.

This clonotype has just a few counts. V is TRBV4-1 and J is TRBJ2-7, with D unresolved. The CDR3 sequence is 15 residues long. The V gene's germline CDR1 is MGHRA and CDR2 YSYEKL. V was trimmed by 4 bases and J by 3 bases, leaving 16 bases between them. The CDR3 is CASSPNLRSFYEQYF. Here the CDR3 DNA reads TGCGCCAGCAGCCCGAATCTAAGGTCATTCTACGAGCAGTACTTC.

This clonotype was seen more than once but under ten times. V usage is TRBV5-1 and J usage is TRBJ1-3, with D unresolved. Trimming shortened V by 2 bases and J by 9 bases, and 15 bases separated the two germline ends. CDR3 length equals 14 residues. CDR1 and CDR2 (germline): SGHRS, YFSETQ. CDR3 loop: CASSFGAAASTIYF. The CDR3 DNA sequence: TGCGCCAGCAGCTTTGGAGCGGCAGCTAGCACCATATATTTT.

The CDR3 sequence is CASSPAGPNSPLHF. DNA of the CDR3: TGTGCCAGCAGCCCGGCAGGGCCTAATTCACCCCTCCACTTT. J is TRBJ1-6 and V is TRBV3-1; D is possibly TRBD1 (5 bases). The V gene lost 4 bases and the J gene lost 6 bases, with 10 bases spanning the gap. Germline CDR1 is LGHDT and CDR2 is YNNKEL (reference sequence). This CDR3 region has 14 residues.

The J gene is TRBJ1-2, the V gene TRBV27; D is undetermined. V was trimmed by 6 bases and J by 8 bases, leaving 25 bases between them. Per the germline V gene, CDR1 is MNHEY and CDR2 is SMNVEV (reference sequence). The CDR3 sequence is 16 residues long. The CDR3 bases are TGTGCCAGCAGCCTAGGGAGGATTCCCACGAGGTCGGGCTACACCTTC. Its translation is CASSLGRIPTRSGYTF.

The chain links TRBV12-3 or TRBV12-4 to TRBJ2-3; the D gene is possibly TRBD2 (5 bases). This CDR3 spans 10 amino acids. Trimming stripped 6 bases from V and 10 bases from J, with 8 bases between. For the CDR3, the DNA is TGTGCCAGCAGCCCCGGGGCGCAGTATTTT. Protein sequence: CASSPGAQYF.

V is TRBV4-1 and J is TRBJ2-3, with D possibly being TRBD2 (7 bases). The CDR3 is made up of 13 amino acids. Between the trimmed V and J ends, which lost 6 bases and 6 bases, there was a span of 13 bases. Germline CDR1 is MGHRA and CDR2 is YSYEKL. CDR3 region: CASRRGASDTQYF. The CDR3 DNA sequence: TGCGCCAGCAGACGGGGGGCAAGCGATACGCAGTATTTT.

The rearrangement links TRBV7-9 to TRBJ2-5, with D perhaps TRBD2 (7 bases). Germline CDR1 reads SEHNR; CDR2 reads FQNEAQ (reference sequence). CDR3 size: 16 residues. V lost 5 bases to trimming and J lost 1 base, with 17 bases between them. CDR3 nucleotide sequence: TGTGCCAGCAGCCGCGCCGGGGGGCAACTCCAAGAGACCCAGTACTTC. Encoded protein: CASSRAGGQLQETQYF.

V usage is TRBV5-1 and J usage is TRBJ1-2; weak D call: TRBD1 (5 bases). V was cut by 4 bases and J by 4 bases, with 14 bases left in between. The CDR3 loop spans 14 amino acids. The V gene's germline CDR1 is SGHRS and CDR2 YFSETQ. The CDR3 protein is CASSQDIGSYGYTF. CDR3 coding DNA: TGCGCCAGCAGCCAGGACATTGGGAGCTATGGCTACACCTTC.

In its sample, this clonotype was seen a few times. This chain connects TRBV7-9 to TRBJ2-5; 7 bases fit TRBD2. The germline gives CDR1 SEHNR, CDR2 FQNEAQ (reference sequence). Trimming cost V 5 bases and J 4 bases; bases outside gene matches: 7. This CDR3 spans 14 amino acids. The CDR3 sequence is CASSDRGVRETQYF. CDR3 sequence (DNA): TGTGCCAGCAGCGATCGGGGGGTTCGAGAGACCCAGTACTTC.

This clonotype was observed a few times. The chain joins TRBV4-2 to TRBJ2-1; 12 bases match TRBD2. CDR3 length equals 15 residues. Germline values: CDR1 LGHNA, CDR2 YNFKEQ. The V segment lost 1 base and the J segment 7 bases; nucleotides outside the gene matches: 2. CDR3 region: CASSQGLAGVNEQFF. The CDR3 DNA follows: TGTGCCAGCAGCCAAGGACTAGCGGGGGTAAATGAGCAGTTCTTC.

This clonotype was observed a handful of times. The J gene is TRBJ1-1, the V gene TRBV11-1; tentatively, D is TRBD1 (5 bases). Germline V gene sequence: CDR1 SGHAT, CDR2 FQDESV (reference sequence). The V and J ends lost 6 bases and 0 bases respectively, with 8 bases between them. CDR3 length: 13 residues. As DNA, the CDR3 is TGTGCCAGCAGGAGACAGATGAACACTGAAGCTTTCTTT. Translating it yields CASRRQMNTEAFF.

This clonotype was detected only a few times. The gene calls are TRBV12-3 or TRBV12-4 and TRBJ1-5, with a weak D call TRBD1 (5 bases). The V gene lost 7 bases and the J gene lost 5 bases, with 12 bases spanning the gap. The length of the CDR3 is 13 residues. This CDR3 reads CASTKTEYQPQHF. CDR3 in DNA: TGTGCCAGCACCAAGACAGAGTATCAGCCCCAGCATTTT.